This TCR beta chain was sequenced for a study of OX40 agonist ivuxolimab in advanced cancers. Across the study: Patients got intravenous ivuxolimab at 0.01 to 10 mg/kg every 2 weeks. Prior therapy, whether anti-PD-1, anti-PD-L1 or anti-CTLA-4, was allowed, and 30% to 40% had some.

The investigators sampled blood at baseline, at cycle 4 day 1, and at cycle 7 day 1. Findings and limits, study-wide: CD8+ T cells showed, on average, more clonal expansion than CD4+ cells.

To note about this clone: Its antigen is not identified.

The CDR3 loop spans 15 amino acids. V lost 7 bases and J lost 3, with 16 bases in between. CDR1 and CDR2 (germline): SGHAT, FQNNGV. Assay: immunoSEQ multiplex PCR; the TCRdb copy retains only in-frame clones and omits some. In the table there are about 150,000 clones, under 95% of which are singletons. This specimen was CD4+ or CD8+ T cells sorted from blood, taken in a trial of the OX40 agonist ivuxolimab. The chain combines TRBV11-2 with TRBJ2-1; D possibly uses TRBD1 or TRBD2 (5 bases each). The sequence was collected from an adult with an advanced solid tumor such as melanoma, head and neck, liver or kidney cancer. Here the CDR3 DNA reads TGTGCCAGCACCCGAACCGGGACGGTCTACAATGAGCAGTTCTTC. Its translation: CASTRTGTVYNEQFF.